This T cell receptor beta chain was recovered during a study of blood T cell repertoires in COVID-19. At the level of the study: Whether acute or convalescent, the COVID-19 samples came from the United States, Italy and Spain. PBMCs, B-cell-depleted T cells, or T cells were the source of the cDNA or gDNA that made up the material.

Per the original data handling: Nucleated cell number was recorded as an estimate derived from reference gene primer amplification. The protocol was immunoSEQ multiplex PCR, while the TCRdb copy is restricted to in-frame clones and leaves out a portion. V, J and clone size derive from that table, while D and trimming were established from the DNA sequence. The sample holds about 120,000 clones; about four fifths are singletons and the top ten take roughly 4.3%. This clone was counted only a few times. The CDR3 sequence is 15 residues long. V was pared by 3 bases and J by 2 bases, with 14 bases between. In germline, CDR1 is LNHDA, CDR2 SQIVND (reference sequence).

Sequenced material: peripheral blood. The chain employs TRBV19 and TRBJ2-7; weak D call: TRBD1 (5 bases). The receptor's source is a woman in her 70s with acute or convalescent COVID-19. The CDR3 nucleotides read TGTGCCAGTAGTATTGTTGGGGCAGGGACCTACGAGCAGTACTTC. Protein: CASSIVGAGTYEQYF.